A selection of T cell receptor beta chains follows, all from one sample in a study of T cell responses to AZD1222 COVID-19 vaccine. Data came from immunoSEQ multiplex PCR; TCRdb stores just in-frame clones and leaves some out. The sample has 95,000 to 130,000 clones, about 92% seen once. This material consisted of peripheral blood, taken on day 0 of AZD1222 vaccination. The receptors were gathered from an adult in good health. CDR3s include the opening cysteine and the closing phenylalanine or tryptophan. The order of the fields is J gene, clone size, V gene, CDR3 protein. Size tells how often a clone was seen (once, few, many) or the class of an expanded clone, and some rows leave it out.

>TRBJ1-1|NA|TRBV19
CASYLGGTSTEAFF
>TRBJ1-1|NA|TRBV7-9
CASSWVQGTEAFF
>TRBJ1-1|NA|TRBV6-5
CASSYLLPNTEAFF
>TRBJ1-1|NA|TRBV3-1/TRBV3-2
CASSQFRVKTEAFF
>TRBJ1-4|NA|TRBV11-3
CASSDRGGEKLFF
>TRBJ1-1|once|TRBV5-1
CASSLSGSNTEAFF
>TRBJ2-7|NA|TRBV6-5
CASGAGGSYEQYF
>TRBJ1-1|NA|TRBV6-2/TRBV6-3
CASSRPTGGVSTSEAFF
>TRBJ2-7|NA|TRBV6-6
CASSYSTVHEQYF
>TRBJ1-4|NA|TRBV21-1
CASNKRTATPGIGKLFF
>TRBJ2-7|NA|TRBV6-5
CASSFTGFEQYF
>TRBJ1-5|once|TRBV4-2
CASSQGLGANDQPQHF
>TRBJ1-2|NA|TRBV20-1
CSASPDHWGYTF
>TRBJ2-2|NA|TRBV6-5
CASSLTGNGGELFF
>TRBJ1-2|NA|TRBV27
CASSSRTAYGYTF
>TRBJ2-3|NA|TRBV5-1
CASSSDAVYPTDTQYF
>TRBJ2-3|NA|TRBV5-1
CASSLAPGSTDTQYF
>TRBJ2-1|once|TRBV3-1/TRBV3-2
CASSLPGGTYNEQFF
>TRBJ2-1|NA|TRBV11-2
CASSSNLIKNGNEQFF
>TRBJ1-1|NA|TRBV5-4
CASSLVGEGTEAFF